This T cell receptor (beta chain) is drawn from a study of T cells in tumors after PD-1 blockade. The wider study: Excluded were patients with checkpoint blockade, immunosuppressants, or radiotherapy or other anti-cancer therapy within 4 weeks.

Some clones are missing from TCRdb's copy, which holds only in-frame ones; the method was immunoSEQ multiplex PCR. The sample shows about 47,000 clones, 75% to 80% of them seen only once. CDR1 and CDR2 (germline): SEHNR, FQNEAQ (reference sequence). The CDR3 has 13 residues. V shed 4 bases, J shed 4 bases, and the junction held 3 bases outside the gene matches. Worth noting for this clone: Its specificity is not known.

Findings and caveats of the study: Some novel exhausted tumor clones appeared in pre-treatment blood, suggesting peripheral recruitment.

The source of this sequence is a human donor with basal cell carcinoma. Specimen: PBMCs, collected before anti-PD-1 treatment. V is TRBV7-9 and J is TRBJ2-5; the match to TRBD2 covers 7 bases. Written as DNA, the CDR3 is TGTGCCAGCAGCTCGAGCGGGGTAGAGACCCAGTACTTC. It specifies CASSSSGVETQYF.